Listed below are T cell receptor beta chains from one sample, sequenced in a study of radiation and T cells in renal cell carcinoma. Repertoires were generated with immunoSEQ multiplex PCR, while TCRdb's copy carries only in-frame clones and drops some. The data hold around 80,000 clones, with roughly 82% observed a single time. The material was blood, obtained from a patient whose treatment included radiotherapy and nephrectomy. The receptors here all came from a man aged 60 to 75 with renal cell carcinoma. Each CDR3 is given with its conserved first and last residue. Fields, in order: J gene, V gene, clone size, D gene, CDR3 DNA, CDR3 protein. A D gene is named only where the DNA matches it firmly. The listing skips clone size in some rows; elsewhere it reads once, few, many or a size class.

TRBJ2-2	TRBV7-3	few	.	TGTGCCAGCAGCTTGCAGGCAGGGAGAGTATATGACACCGGGGAGCTGTTTTTT	CASSLQAGRVYDTGELFF
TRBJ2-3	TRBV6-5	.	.	TGTGCCAGCAGCCGAGGCTTGCGCACAGATACGCAGTATTTT	CASSRGLRTDTQYF
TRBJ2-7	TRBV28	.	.	TGTGCCAGCAGTTTCCCGGGCCGCCCGGACTTC	CASSFPGRPDF
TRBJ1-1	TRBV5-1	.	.	TGCGCCAGCAGCTTGGCATTGGGGGACATGAACACTGAAGCTTTCTTT	CASSLALGDMNTEAFF
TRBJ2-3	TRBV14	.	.	TGTGCCAGCAGCCAAGAGCTAGCAACAGATACGCAGTATTTT	CASSQELATDTQYF
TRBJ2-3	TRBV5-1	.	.	TGCGCCAGCAGCTCCCTCCCCACAGATACGCAGTATTTT	CASSSLPTDTQYF
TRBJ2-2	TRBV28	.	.	TGTGCCAGCAGTTTTGGGGTCCCTATCACCGGGGAGCTGTTTTTT	CASSFGVPITGELFF
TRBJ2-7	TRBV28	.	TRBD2	TGTGCCAGCAGTTCCAGTGGAGCGGGAGACAACTACGAGCAGTACTTC	CASSSSGAGDNYEQYF
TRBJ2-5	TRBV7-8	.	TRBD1	TGTGCCAGCAGGAGGGACAGACTAAGGAACCAAGAGACCCAGTACTTC	CASRRDRLRNQETQYF
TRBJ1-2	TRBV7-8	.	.	TGTGCCAGCAGCTTAGAAGGGGGGGCCTTCTATGGCTACACCTTC	CASSLEGGAFYGYTF
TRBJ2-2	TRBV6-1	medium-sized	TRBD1	TGTGCCAGCAGTGTGAGTCTGGCGAGACAGGGCAACACCGGGGAGCTGTTTTTT	CASSVSLARQGNTGELFF
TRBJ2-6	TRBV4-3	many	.	TGCGCCAGCAGCCAGGATCCGGGCGATGGGGCCAACGTCCTGACTTTC	CASSQDPGDGANVLTF
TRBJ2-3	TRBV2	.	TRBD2	TGTGCCAGCAGCCAAACGTTGACGGGAGGGAATACGCAGTATTTT	CASSQTLTGGNTQYF
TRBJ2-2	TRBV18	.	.	TGTGCCAGCTCACCAGCGGCATACACCGGGGAGCTGTTTTTT	CASSPAAYTGELFF
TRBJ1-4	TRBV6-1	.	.	TGTGCCAGCACCCCAAAAGGGTTATATGAAAAACTGTTTTTT	CASTPKGLYEKLFF
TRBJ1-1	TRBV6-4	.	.	TGTGCCAGCAGTCATGGACAGATTAACACTGAAGCTTTCTTT	CASSHGQINTEAFF
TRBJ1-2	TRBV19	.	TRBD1	TGTGCCAGTATTTCTCAGGGGGATCGATCTAACTATGGCTACACCTTC	CASISQGDRSNYGYTF
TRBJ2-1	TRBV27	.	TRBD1	TGTGCCAGCAGTTTTGACAGGGGTTCCTACAATGAGCAGTTCTTC	CASSFDRGSYNEQFF
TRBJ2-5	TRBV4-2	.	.	TGTGCCAGCAGCAGGGGTCTAAGCGTCGAGACCCAGTACTTC	CASSRGLSVETQYF
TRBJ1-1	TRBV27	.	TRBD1	TGTGCCAGCAGTTTACGCGTGGGACAGGGGAACACTGAAGCTTTCTTT	CASSLRVGQGNTEAFF
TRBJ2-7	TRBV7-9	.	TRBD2	TGTGCCAGCAGCTCCCCCTTAGCGGGCCGCCTCTACGAGCAGTACTTC	CASSSPLAGRLYEQYF
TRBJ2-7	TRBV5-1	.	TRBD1	TGCGCCAGCAGCTTGGCACTGGTGGGACAGGGCATCGAGCAGTACTTC	CASSLALVGQGIEQYF
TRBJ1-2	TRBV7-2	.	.	TGTGCCAGCAGCTTGGGGGGTCGGGGAGGCTACACCTTC	CASSLGGRGGYTF
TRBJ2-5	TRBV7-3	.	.	TGTGCCAGCAGCTTAACTCCCGGGGCCCAGTACTTC	CASSLTPGAQYF
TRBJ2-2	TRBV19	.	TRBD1	TGTGCCAGTAGTACAGCCCAGGGGGCTTTCGTGGGCACCGGGGAGCTGTTTTTT	CASSTAQGAFVGTGELFF
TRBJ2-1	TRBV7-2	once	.	TGTGCCAGCAGCCATAACCACAGGGCCTTAAAGGGGAATAGTGAGCAGTTCTTC	CASSHNHRALKGNSEQFF
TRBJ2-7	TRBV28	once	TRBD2	TGTGCCAGCAGTAAAAGACTAGCGGGAGCCCACTACGAGCAGTACTTC	CASSKRLAGAHYEQYF
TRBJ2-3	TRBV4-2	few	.	TGTGCCAGCAGCCAAGAATGGTACGTAAGCACAGATACGCAGTATTTT	CASSQEWYVSTDTQYF
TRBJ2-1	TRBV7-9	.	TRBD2	TGTGCCAGCCTAGCGGGGGTCTACAATGAGCAGTTCTTC	CASLAGVYNEQFF
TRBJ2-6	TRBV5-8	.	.	TGTGCCAGCAGCTTAATGTGGGGCTCTGGGGCCAACGTCCTGACTTTC	CASSLMWGSGANVLTF
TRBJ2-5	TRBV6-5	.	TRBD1	TGTGCCAGCAGTTACTCTCAGGGGGCGGGAGAGACCCAGTACTTC	CASSYSQGAGETQYF
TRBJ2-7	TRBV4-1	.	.	TGCGCCAGCAGCCAAGAAACCGGGTCGACTTACGAGCAGTACTTC	CASSQETGSTYEQYF
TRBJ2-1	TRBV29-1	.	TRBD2	TGCAGCGTCGGGACTAGCGGAATTGAGCAGTTCTTC	CSVGTSGIEQFF
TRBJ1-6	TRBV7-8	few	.	TGTGCCAGCAGCCCCAACAGGGTTTCTGGGAATTCACCCCTCCACTTT	CASSPNRVSGNSPLHF
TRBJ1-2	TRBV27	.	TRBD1	TGTGCCAGCAGTCCGACAGGGGGCTATGGCTACACCTTC	CASSPTGGYGYTF